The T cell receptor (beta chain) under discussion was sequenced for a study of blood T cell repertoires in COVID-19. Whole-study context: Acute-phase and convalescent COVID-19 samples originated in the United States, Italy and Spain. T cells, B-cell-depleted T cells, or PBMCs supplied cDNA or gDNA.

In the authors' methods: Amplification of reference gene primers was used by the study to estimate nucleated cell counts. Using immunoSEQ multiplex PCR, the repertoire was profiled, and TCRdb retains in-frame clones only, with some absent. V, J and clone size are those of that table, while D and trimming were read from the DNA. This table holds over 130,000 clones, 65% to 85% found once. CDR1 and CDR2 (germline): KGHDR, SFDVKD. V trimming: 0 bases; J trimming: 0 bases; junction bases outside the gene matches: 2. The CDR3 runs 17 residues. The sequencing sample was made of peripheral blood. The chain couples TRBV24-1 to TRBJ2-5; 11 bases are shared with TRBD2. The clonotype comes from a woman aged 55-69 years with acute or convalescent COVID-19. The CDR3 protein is CATSDLGTSGNQETQYF. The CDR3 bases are TGTGCCACCAGTGATTTGGGGACTAGCGGAAACCAAGAGACCCAGTACTTC.